This T cell receptor (beta chain) was found in a study of shared clonotypes between healthy human individuals. Sorted-subset replicate PCR reactions contained about 200 ng DNA, corresponding to tens of thousands of T cell genomes. Assay used: immunoSEQ multiplex PCR; TCRdb lists only in-frame clones, some missing. The sample yields fewer than 2.5 million clones, 80% to 95% seen once. The receptor was isolated from a man younger than 35 in good health. Some clones in this sample may be carry-over from other donors' samples. Sample: naive CD4+ T cells from PBMCs. Subset specified: CD45RA+ positively selected.

CDR3 sequence (DNA): TGTGCCAGTGTAGGGACCTCGGGCAATCAGCCCCAGCATTTT. This translates into CASVGTSGNQPQHF. The chain uses TRBV6-6 and TRBJ1-5; possibly TRBD1 for D (5 bases). Germline CDR1 and CDR2: MNHNY and SVGAGI (reference sequence). V dropped 9 bases and J dropped 2 bases, with 14 bases sitting between them. There are 14 residues in the CDR3.